Each of the 17 T cell receptor beta chains below was sequenced from the same sample in a study of tumor-infiltrating lymphocytes in primary liver carcinoma. Co-extraction yielded RNA and DNA from 20-30 mg of unsorted bulk tissue. The authors made TCR beta cDNA from around 500 ng total RNA with a constant-region primer. Three nested multiplex PCR rounds, a slightly modified ARM-PCR, produced the libraries for TCR beta. Forward primers for TRBV1-TRBV30 and a C-beta reverse primer served the first two PCR rounds, at about 9 cycles each. Each CDR3 protein gets one entry after TCRdb re-called the multiplex PCR reads with MiXCR. The sample has 35,000 to 50,000 distinct CDR3 sequences, 75% seen once; the top ten hold over 30%. Sequencing was done on a sample of tumor-adjacent normal liver tissue. The receptors derive from a woman in her 30s with primary liver carcinoma and hepatitis B virus infection.

Turning to this clonotype: At one boundary the junction diverges from the germline segment, which might be a read error. This chain connects TRBV4-3 to TRBJ2-2, with D tentatively TRBD1 (6 bases). This CDR3 has 15 residues. Germline CDR1 LGHNA, CDR2 YSLEER. The CDR3 spells CASSQVAGVTGELFF. The CDR3 coding sequence is TGCGCCAGCAGTCAAGTCGCAGGGGTTACCGGGGAGCTGTTTTTT.

About this clonotype: The germline gene is not matched at one end of the junction; a read error may be the cause. The gene calls are TRBV5-6 and TRBJ2-1; 8 bases match TRBD2. CDR1 SGHDT and CDR2 YYEEEE come from the germline V gene. The CDR3 spans 16 residues. The CDR3 loop is CANSLPITAGDNEQFF. CDR3 DNA sequence: TGTGCCAACAGCTTGCCTATCACAGCGGGAGACAATGAGCAGTTCTTC.

As to this clonotype: The junction and the germline gene differ at one end; a read error may be behind it. The chain couples TRBV20-1 to TRBJ2-7, with 9 bases lining up with TRBD1. This CDR3 is built from 13 residues. CDR1 and CDR2 (germline): DFQATT, SNEGSKA (reference sequence). CDR3 nucleotide sequence: TGCGGTGCTAGAGGGGACAGGGACTACGAGCAGTACTTC. Translated: CGARGDRDYEQYF.

In this sample, this clonotype turned up once. Mismatch with germline at one junction end may stem from a read error. The chain carries TRBV5-6 and TRBJ2-6, with D possibly TRBD1 on 6 matching bases. Germline values: CDR1 SGHDT, CDR2 YYEEEE. CDR3 length equals 17 residues. The CDR3 nucleotides read TGTGCCAGCAGTCAGGACAGCAGCTTCTCTGGGGCCAATGTCCCGACATTC. Protein sequence: CASSQDSSFSGANVPTF.

This clonotype was recorded only once. One end of the junction is discordant with germline, which a read error may explain. V usage is TRBV11-2 and J usage is TRBJ1-2; 9 bases map to TRBD1. Germline V CDR1 and CDR2: SGHAT, FQNNGV. The CDR3 totals 18 residues. The chain's CDR3 is CASNLQGAGIGAGYSYTF. In DNA, the CDR3 is TGTGCCAGCAACTTACAGGGGGCAGGGATAGGCGCAGGCTATAGCTACACTTTC.

Comments on this clonotype: Its ends do not fully match the called genes, so a read error is possible. The chain employs TRBV6-1 and TRBJ1-3; D not resolved. CDR1 MNHNS and CDR2 SASEGT come from the germline V gene. The CDR3 length is 14 residues. The CDR3 sequence: CASSGAVSENTIHF. The CDR3 DNA sequence: TGTGCCAGCAGTGGGGCTGTCTCTGAAAACACCATACATTTT.

This clonotype was seen many times. V usage is TRBV30 and J usage is TRBJ1-1; TRBD1 matches 8 bases. The CDR3 loop spans 15 amino acids. V shed 0 bases and J 2 bases; nucleotides not matched to a gene: 5. The germline V gene has CDR1 GTSNPN and CDR2 SVGIG (reference sequence). The CDR3 nucleotides read TGTGCCTGGAGTGTCTCGGGACAGGTAAACACTGAAGCTTTCTTT. It codes for CAWSVSGQVNTEAFF.

Details on this clonotype: A read error may be the cause here, since a much bigger clone is one base away. The rearrangement links TRBV28 to TRBJ2-2, with 8 bases fitting TRBD2. The CDR3 extends over 15 amino acids. The germline gives CDR1 MDHEN, CDR2 SYDVKM. The CDR3 protein is CASSSTSEVTVELFF. The CDR3, as DNA: TGTGCCAGCAGTTCGACTAGCGAAGTCACCGTGGAGCTGTTTTTT.

Regarding this clonotype: At one boundary the junction diverges from the germline segment, which might be a read error. The rearrangement links TRBV6-5 to TRBJ1-2; unclear D gene. Germline V CDR1 and CDR2: MNHEY, SVGAGI. CDR3 size: 13 residues. CDR3 region: CVSSYSGRHGYTF. CDR3 DNA sequence: TGTGTCAGCAGTTACTCCGGCAGGCACGGCTACACCTTT.

Concerning this clonotype: The germline gene is not matched at one end of the junction; a read error may be the cause. The CDR3 protein is CASSSRETSSTDMQYF. The CDR3 bases are TGTGCCAGCAGTTCGAGAGAGACGTCGAGCACAGATATGCAGTATTTT. The chain recombines TRBV11-2 with TRBJ2-3, with D unclear. CDR3 length: 16 amino acids. Germline V gene data show CDR1 as SGHAT and CDR2 as FQNNGV.

The CDR3 nucleotides read TGCAGTGCTAGAGAAGAACTCCAGCAGTACTTC. Translating gives CSAREELQQYF. The chain has TRBV20-1 and TRBJ2-7; D is undetermined. Per the germline V gene, CDR1 is DFQATT and CDR2 is SNEGSKA (reference sequence). The V end was cut by 0 bases, the J end by 8 bases, with 8 bases between. The CDR3 has 11 residues.

A note on this clonotype: No conserved phenylalanine or tryptophan is present at the end of the CDR3, so a read error is the likely explanation. The V call is TRBV4-3, the J call TRBJ2-6; D gene ambiguous. The CDR3 is 19 residues long. V was cut by 0 bases and J by 0 bases, with 15 bases left in between. Germline V CDR1 and CDR2: LGHNA, YSLEER. CDR3 DNA: TGCGCCAGCAGCCAAGAGAGTAGTGAGATAGGCTCTGGGGCCAACGTCCTGACTATG. It translates to CASSQESSEIGSGANVLTM.

Worth noting for this clonotype: The junction and the germline gene differ at one end; a read error may be behind it. The chain's CDR3 is CASSVSIQETQHF. The CDR3 DNA reads as TGTGCCAGCAGTGTTTCGATACAAGAGACCCAGCACTTC. The chain recombines TRBV2 with TRBJ2-5; no definite D call. Germline lookup yields CDR1 SNHLY and CDR2 FYNNEI. CDR3 length equals 13 residues.

On this clonotype: The junction departs from the called germline gene at one end, perhaps through a read error. V usage is TRBV4-1 and J usage is TRBJ2-3; tentatively, D is TRBD2 (5 bases). The V gene's germline CDR1 is MGHRA and CDR2 YSYEKL. The CDR3 has 18 amino acids. The CDR3 coding sequence is TGCGCCAGCAACCAACTAGGCATGGTAGCTGAAGACTCGGATACGCAGTATTTT. It translates to CASNQLGMVAEDSDTQYF.

The rearrangement links TRBV6-2 or TRBV6-3 to TRBJ2-4, with unresolved D. The CDR3 extends over 13 amino acids. The V end lost 2 bases, the J end lost 7 bases, and 9 bases lay between the germline ends. Germline V gene data show CDR1 as MNHEY and CDR2 as SVGEGT. As DNA, the CDR3 is TGTGCCAGCAGTTACCCTAGGTATAACATTCAGTACTTC. The encoded protein is CASSYPRYNIQYF.

At least ten counts were recorded for this clonotype. The CDR3 DNA is TGCAGCGTTGAAGTTCCTTTTTCCCGGGACAGGTTAGGGTACAATGAGCAGTTCTTC. Its translation: CSVEVPFSRDRLGYNEQFF. The rearrangement links TRBV29-1 to TRBJ2-1; 8 nucleotides align to TRBD1. Losses at the gene ends were 1 base for V and 4 bases for J; bases not matched to a gene: 18. CDR3 size: 19 residues. Germline V gives CDR1 SQVTM, CDR2 ANQGSEA.

This clonotype was counted ten times or more. This chain connects TRBV4-3 to TRBJ1-2; 8 bases align to TRBD1. The V gene end was trimmed by 0 bases and the J gene end by 8 bases; junction bases not matched to a gene: 8. Germline CDR1 LGHNA, CDR2 YSLEER. This CDR3 spans 15 amino acids. The CDR3 DNA follows: TGCGCCAGCAGCCAAGAGAGGACAGGGTTCAGCGGCTACACCTTC. Amino acids: CASSQERTGFSGYTF.